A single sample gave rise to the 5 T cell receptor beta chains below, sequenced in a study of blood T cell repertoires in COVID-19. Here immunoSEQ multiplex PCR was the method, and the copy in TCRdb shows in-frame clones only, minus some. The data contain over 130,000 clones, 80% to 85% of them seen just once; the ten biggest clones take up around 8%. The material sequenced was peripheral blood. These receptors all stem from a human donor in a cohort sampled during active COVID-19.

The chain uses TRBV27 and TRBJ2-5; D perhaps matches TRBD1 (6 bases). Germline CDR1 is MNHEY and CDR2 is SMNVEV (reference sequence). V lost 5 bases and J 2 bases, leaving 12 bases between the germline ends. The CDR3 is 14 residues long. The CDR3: CASSIRDKQETQYF. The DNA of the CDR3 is TGTGCCAGCAGTATACGGGACAAACAAGAGACCCAGTACTTC.

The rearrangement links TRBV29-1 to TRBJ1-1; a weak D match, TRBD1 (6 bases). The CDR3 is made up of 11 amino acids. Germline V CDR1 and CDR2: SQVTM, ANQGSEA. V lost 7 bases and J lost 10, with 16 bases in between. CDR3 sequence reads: CSGDAGTRAFF. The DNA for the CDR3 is TGCAGCGGGGACGCCGGGACACGAGCTTTCTTT.

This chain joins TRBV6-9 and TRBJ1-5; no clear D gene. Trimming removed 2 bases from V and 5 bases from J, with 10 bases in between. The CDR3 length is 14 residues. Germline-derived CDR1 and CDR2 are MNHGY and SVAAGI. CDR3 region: CASSYQKGDQPQHF. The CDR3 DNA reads TGTGCCAGCAGTTATCAAAAGGGAGATCAGCCCCAGCATTTT.

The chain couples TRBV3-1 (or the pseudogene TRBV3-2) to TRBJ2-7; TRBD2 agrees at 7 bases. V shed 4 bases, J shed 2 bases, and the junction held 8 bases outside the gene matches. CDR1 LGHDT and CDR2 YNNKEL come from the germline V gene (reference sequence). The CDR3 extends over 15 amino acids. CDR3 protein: CASSPASGTTYEQYF. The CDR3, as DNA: TGTGCCAGCAGCCCGGCCAGTGGGACTACCTACGAGCAGTACTTC.

Here the CDR3 DNA reads TGTGCCAGCAGCATTGGGCCCTACAACCCTGAAGCTTTCTTT. It yields the protein CASSIGPYNPEAFF. This chain uses TRBV11-2 with TRBJ1-1; no definite D call. The CDR3 is 14 amino acids. Trimming stripped 5 bases from V and 6 bases from J, with 16 bases between. Germline assignment: CDR1 SGHAT and CDR2 FQNNGV.